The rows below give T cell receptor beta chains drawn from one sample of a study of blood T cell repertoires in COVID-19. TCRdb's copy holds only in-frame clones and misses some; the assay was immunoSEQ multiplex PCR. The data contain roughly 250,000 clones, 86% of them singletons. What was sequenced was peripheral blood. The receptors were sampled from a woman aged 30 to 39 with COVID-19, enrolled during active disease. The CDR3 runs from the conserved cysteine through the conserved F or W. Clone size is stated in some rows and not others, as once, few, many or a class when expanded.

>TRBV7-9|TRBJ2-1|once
CASIPAGIYSYNEQFF
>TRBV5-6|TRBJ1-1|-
CASSWGLGSLEAFF
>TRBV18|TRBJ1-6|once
CASSPNQGKNSPLHF
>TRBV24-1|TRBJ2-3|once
CATSDFSGPDTQYF
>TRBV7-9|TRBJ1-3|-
CASNDQGTSGNTIYF
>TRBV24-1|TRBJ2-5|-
CATLLRTEDQETQYF
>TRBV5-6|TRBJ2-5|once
CASSWAPRGGSQETQYF
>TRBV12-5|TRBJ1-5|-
CASGLVANTGDSNQPQHF
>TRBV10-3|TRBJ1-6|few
CAISEDLGALSSYNSPLHF
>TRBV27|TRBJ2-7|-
CASSLSGQGMQYF
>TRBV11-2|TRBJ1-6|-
CASSPSGVIASPLHF
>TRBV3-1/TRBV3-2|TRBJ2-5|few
CASSDRRASGEETQYF
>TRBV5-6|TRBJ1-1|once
CASSAPTSVNTEAFF
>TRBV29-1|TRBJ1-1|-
CSVFQGGTEAFF
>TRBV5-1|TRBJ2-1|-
CASSLMGPTIENEQFF
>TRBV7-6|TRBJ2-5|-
CASSLFSQETQYF
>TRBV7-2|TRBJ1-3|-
CASSQDSSGNTIYF
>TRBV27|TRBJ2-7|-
CASRVGSSYEQYF
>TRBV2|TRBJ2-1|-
CASRAGQGPYNEQFF
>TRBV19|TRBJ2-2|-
CASTLGLAGPGELFF
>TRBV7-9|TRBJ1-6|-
CASSDRGYNSPLHF
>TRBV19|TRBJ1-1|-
CASREGRPLNTEAFF
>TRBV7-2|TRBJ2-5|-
CASSFAGEETQYF
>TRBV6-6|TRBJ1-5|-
CASRQTGDGPQHF
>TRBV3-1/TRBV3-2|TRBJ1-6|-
CASSQDKGTGDSPLHF
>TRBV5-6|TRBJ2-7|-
CASRDSITYEQYF
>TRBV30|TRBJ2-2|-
CAWSYRTGEGTGELFF
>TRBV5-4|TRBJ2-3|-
CASPSGGQGAADTQYF
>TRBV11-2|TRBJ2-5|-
CASSSVLAAIQETQYF
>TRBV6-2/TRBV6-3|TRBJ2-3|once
CAPSWVLRTDTQYF
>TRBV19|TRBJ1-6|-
CASSGQGGSPLHF
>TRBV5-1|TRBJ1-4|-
CASSLDPQGGLDEKLFF
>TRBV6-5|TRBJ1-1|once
CASRAGVGNTEAFF
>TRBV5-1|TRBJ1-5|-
CASSPGQGDYSNQPQHF
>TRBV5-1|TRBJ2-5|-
CASSLGLAGGPETQYF
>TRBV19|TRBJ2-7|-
CASTPGQSYEQYF
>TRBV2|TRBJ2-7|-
CASFNYEQYF
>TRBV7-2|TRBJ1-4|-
CASSLAGAANEKLFF
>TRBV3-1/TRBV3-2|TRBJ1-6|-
CASSQAGTGVNSPLHF
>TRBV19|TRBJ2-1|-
CASSIMAGVNNEQFF
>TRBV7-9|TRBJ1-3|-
CASTYSGNTIYF
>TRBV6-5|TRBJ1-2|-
CASSYPEGGGYTF
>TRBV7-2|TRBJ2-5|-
CASSLGRETQYF
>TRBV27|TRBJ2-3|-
CASTERGATDTQYF
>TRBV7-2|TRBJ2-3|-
CASSLWLAGAGTDTQYF
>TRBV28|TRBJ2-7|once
CASSLDRGSSYEQYF
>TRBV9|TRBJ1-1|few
CASSRGGTQTTEAFF